A selection of T cell receptor beta chains follows, all from one sample in a study of T cell responses to AZD1222 COVID-19 vaccine. Measured with immunoSEQ multiplex PCR; TCRdb has only the in-frame clones, and not every one. This sample has under 170,000 clones, with under 95% found just once. The sample here was peripheral blood, taken 28 days after the second AZD1222 dose. Source of these receptors: an adult who received the AZD1222 COVID-19 vaccine. Both conserved end residues are part of each CDR3. The D gene is left open where the match is weak. Not every row has a clone size; where given, it reads once, few, many or a size class.

CDR3,DNA,J,D,V,size
CASSYLGSPYNEQFF,TGTGCCAGCAGTTACCTGGGGTCCCCCTACAATGAGCAGTTCTTC,TRBJ2-1,NA,TRBV6-5,NA
CASSFPPGTRSPLHF,TGTGCCAGCAGCTTCCCCCCGGGGACCCGGTCACCCCTCCACTTT,TRBJ1-6,NA,TRBV11-2,NA
CASSQEGGGAPWETQYF,TGTGCCAGCAGCCAAGAAGGGGGAGGGGCTCCGTGGGAGACCCAGTACTTC,TRBJ2-5,NA,TRBV3-1/TRBV3-2,NA
CASSQDRRTSGATGELFF,TGTGCCAGCAGCCAAGATCGTCGGACTAGCGGGGCCACCGGGGAGCTGTTTTTT,TRBJ2-2,TRBD2,TRBV3-1/TRBV3-2,NA
CASSYSPRVEQYF,TGTGCCAGCAGTTACTCGCCCCGAGTCGAGCAGTACTTC,TRBJ2-7,NA,TRBV6-2/TRBV6-3,NA
CSASLDNEQFF,TGCAGTGCTAGTCTAGACAATGAGCAGTTCTTC,TRBJ2-1,NA,TRBV20-1,NA
CASSVGTYNEQFF,TGCGCCAGCAGTGTAGGCACCTACAATGAGCAGTTCTTC,TRBJ2-1,NA,TRBV10-2,NA
CASSLLGDGYTF,TGTGCCAGCAGCCTTCTGGGGGATGGCTACACCTTC,TRBJ1-2,NA,TRBV7-2,NA
CASSLLYRTNYGYTF,TGTGCCAGCAGTTTATTGTACAGGACTAACTATGGCTACACCTTC,TRBJ1-2,NA,TRBV28,NA
CASRHTGELFF,TGTGCCAGCAGACACACCGGGGAGCTGTTTTTT,TRBJ2-2,NA,TRBV12-3/TRBV12-4,NA
CASTPSGMWGGETQYF,TGTGCCAGTACCCCTAGCGGGATGTGGGGAGGAGAGACCCAGTACTTC,TRBJ2-5,TRBD2,TRBV19,NA
CASSWTGGGGTEAFF,TGTGCCAGCAGTTGGACAGGGGGCGGGGGGACTGAAGCTTTCTTT,TRBJ1-1,TRBD1,TRBV27,NA
CASSGDRSSQPQHF,TGTGCCAGTAGCGGGGACCGCAGTTCTCAGCCCCAGCATTTT,TRBJ1-5,NA,TRBV19,NA
CASGPWAGGEQYF,TGTGCCAGCGGTCCGTGGGCAGGGGGCGAGCAGTACTTC,TRBJ2-7,TRBD1,TRBV27,NA
CASSLFGPRAALEQYF,TGTGCCAGCAGTTTATTCGGGCCGCGGGCAGCGCTGGAGCAGTACTTC,TRBJ2-7,NA,TRBV27,once
CSASGGTAYYGYTF,TGCAGTGCTAGTGGCGGGACTGCTTACTATGGCTACACCTTC,TRBJ1-2,NA,TRBV20-1,NA
CASSLARDSLSYEQYF,TGTGCCAGCAGCTTGGCCCGGGACAGTCTCTCCTACGAGCAGTACTTC,TRBJ2-7,TRBD1,TRBV5-8,NA
CASSSGTVAQYF,TGTGCCAGTAGTTCTGGGACAGTTGCGCAGTATTTT,TRBJ2-3,TRBD1,TRBV19,NA
CVAGRNTGELFF,TGTGTGGCGGGAAGAAACACCGGGGAGCTGTTTTTT,TRBJ2-2,NA,TRBV28,NA
CASSEFEGFGEQYF,TGTGCCAGCAGTGAATTTGAGGGATTCGGAGAGCAGTACTTC,TRBJ2-7,NA,TRBV25-1,NA
CASRQGEAGNTIYF,TGTGCCAGCAGACAGGGTGAAGCTGGAAACACCATATATTTT,TRBJ1-3,NA,TRBV2,NA
CASSLELISSYEQYF,TGTGCCAGCAGCTTGGAATTGATTAGCTCCTACGAGCAGTACTTC,TRBJ2-7,NA,TRBV5-8,NA
CASSLGTAASFF,TGTGCCAGCAGCCTCGGGACAGCGGCCTCATTCTTC,TRBJ2-1,TRBD1,TRBV5-6,NA
CASSLIGGTYTGELFF,TGCGCCAGCAGCTTAATTGGCGGGACCTACACCGGGGAGCTGTTTTTT,TRBJ2-2,NA,TRBV5-1,NA
CAWSVQIGGADTQYF,TGTGCCTGGAGTGTACAGATAGGGGGCGCAGATACGCAGTATTTT,TRBJ2-3,TRBD1,TRBV30,NA
CASSPSPSSPLHF,TGTGCCAGCTCACCATCCCCATCTTCACCCCTCCACTTT,TRBJ1-6,NA,TRBV18,NA
CASSYRGNVNSPLHF,TGTGCCAGCAGTTACAGGGGAAATGTCAATTCACCCCTCCACTTT,TRBJ1-6,TRBD1,TRBV16,NA
CASSSRLAGYNEQFF,TGTGCCAGCAGTTCGCGGCTAGCGGGCTACAATGAGCAGTTCTTC,TRBJ2-1,TRBD2,TRBV6-5,NA
CAWTPPGRSYEQYF,TGTGCCTGGACCCCCCCAGGGCGCTCCTACGAGCAGTACTTC,TRBJ2-7,NA,TRBV30,NA
CASSLVGSTEAFF,TGCGCCAGCAGCTTGGTAGGGAGCACTGAAGCTTTCTTT,TRBJ1-1,NA,TRBV5-1,NA
CASSNRGSNTEAFF,TGTGCCAGCAGTAACAGGGGATCGAACACTGAAGCTTTCTTT,TRBJ1-1,TRBD1,TRBV9,NA
CASSLSPFRAPYGYTF,TGTGCCAGCTCACTATCCCCCTTTCGGGCCCCCTATGGCTACACCTTC,TRBJ1-2,NA,TRBV18,NA
CASDSGTQETQYF,TGTGCCAGTGACTCCGGGACCCAAGAGACCCAGTACTTC,TRBJ2-5,NA,TRBV7-9,NA
CASSDGAAGGTGELFF,TGTGCCAGCAGTGATGGAGCAGCGGGGGGGACCGGGGAGCTGTTTTTT,TRBJ2-2,TRBD2,TRBV2,NA
CASTHFGLKGGDTQYF,TGTGCCAGCACCCATTTTGGACTAAAAGGGGGAGATACGCAGTATTTT,TRBJ2-3,NA,TRBV7-9,NA
CASSPGFKNIQYF,TGTGCCAGCAGCCCAGGGTTCAAAAACATTCAGTACTTC,TRBJ2-4,NA,TRBV4-2,NA
CASSIYGTGEYNEQFF,TGTGCCAGTAGTATTTATGGGACAGGAGAATACAATGAGCAGTTCTTC,TRBJ2-1,TRBD1,TRBV19,NA
CATSRGPVGETQYF,TGTGCCACCAGCAGAGGTCCGGTAGGGGAGACCCAGTACTTC,TRBJ2-5,NA,TRBV15,NA
CASSLDVYNEQFF,TGTGCCAGCAGCTTAGACGTATACAATGAGCAGTTCTTC,TRBJ2-1,NA,TRBV7-9,NA
CASSAAGGIQPQHF,TGTGCCAGTAGTGCCGCAGGGGGCATTCAGCCCCAGCATTTT,TRBJ1-5,TRBD1,TRBV19,NA
CASSLEETQYF,TGCGCCAGCAGCTTGGAAGAGACCCAGTACTTC,TRBJ2-5,NA,TRBV5-1,NA
CASSDGLAGGKNIQYF,TGCGCCAGCAGTGACGGACTAGCGGGAGGGAAAAACATTCAGTACTTC,TRBJ2-4,TRBD2,TRBV10-1,NA
CASSALAVSPLYEQYF,TGTGCCAGCAGTGCTTTAGCCGTAAGTCCCCTCTACGAGCAGTACTTC,TRBJ2-7,NA,TRBV28,NA
CASSLAVDAGSSESEQFF,TGTGCCAGCAGCTTAGCGGTAGATGCGGGATCCTCCGAGAGCGAGCAGTTCTTC,TRBJ2-1,NA,TRBV7-9,NA
CASSFPTLGLASFTGELFF,TGTGCCAGCAGCTTCCCTACCCTTGGACTAGCGAGCTTCACCGGGGAGCTGTTTTTT,TRBJ2-2,TRBD2,TRBV11-2,NA